This is a list of T cell receptor beta chains from one sample in a study of cytomegalovirus exposure and HLA in healthy donors. Clones were sequenced by immunoSEQ multiplex PCR, and TCRdb holds only the in-frame ones, with some missing. The table lists under 110,000 clones, roughly 82% of them singletons, with about 10% in the top ten. Sequenced material: PBMCs. These receptors were obtained from a man between 50 and 59 years old in good health and CMV-seronegative. CDR3s include the opening cysteine and the closing phenylalanine or tryptophan. A D gene is named only where the DNA matches it firmly. Size tells how often a clone was seen (once, few, many) or the class of an expanded clone, and some rows leave it out.

>TRBD2|NA|TRBV28|TRBJ2-7
TGTGCCAGCAGTTTATTGGGCGGGAGCTACGAGCAGTACTTC
CASSLLGGSYEQYF
>TRBD1|NA|TRBV5-1|TRBJ2-7
TGCGCCAGCAGTCTACGGGACAGTCCCCTTAGGAACGAGCAGTACTTC
CASSLRDSPLRNEQYF
>TRBD1|NA|TRBV11-3|TRBJ2-2
TGTGCCAGCAGCGTTAACAGGGGGCTCACCGGGGAGCTGTTTTTT
CASSVNRGLTGELFF
>NA|NA|TRBV29-1|TRBJ2-1
TGCAGCGGGGCTGGCCGGGACTCAGAGCAGTTCTTC
CSGAGRDSEQFF
>TRBD2|NA|TRBV6-5|TRBJ2-1
TGTGCCAGCACCCGAGCGGGGGGGCTGAGTGAGCAGTTCTTC
CASTRAGGLSEQFF
>TRBD1|once|TRBV19|TRBJ1-5
TGTGCCAGTAGGGACAGGGATCAGCCCCAGCATTTT
CASRDRDQPQHF
>TRBD1|NA|TRBV4-1|TRBJ2-2
TGCGCCAGCAGCCAAGCCGACAGGGTGAACACCGGGGAGCTGTTTTTT
CASSQADRVNTGELFF
>TRBD1|NA|TRBV27|TRBJ2-1
TGTGCCAGCAGTCTCCCCGGGACAGCTAATGAGCAGTTCTTC
CASSLPGTANEQFF
>TRBD1|NA|TRBV6-5|TRBJ1-2
TGTGCCAGCAGTTTAGACAGGGGAGACTATGGCTACACCTTC
CASSLDRGDYGYTF
>TRBD1|NA|TRBV11-2|TRBJ2-2
TGTGCCAGCAGCCACAGGGGGGACACCGGGGAGCTGTTTTTT
CASSHRGDTGELFF
>NA|once|TRBV7-6|TRBJ1-3
TGTGCCAGCAGCTTCGACAGATCGGCTGGAAACACCATATATTTT
CASSFDRSAGNTIYF
>TRBD2|NA|TRBV9|TRBJ2-1
TGTGCCAGCAGCGCCCGGACTAGCGGGGACAATGAGCAGTTCTTC
CASSARTSGDNEQFF
>TRBD2|NA|TRBV7-3|TRBJ2-7
TGTGCCAGCAGGTCTGGACTAGCGGAGGCCTACGAGCAGTACTTC
CASRSGLAEAYEQYF
>NA|NA|TRBV27|TRBJ1-1
TGTGCCAGCAGTTTCTCGGCGGGCGCTGAAGCTTTCTTT
CASSFSAGAEAFF
>TRBD1|NA|TRBV2|TRBJ1-4
TGTGCCAGCAAAGTGGGGACCCAGGGGGACGTCGCAAAACTGTTTTTT
CASKVGTQGDVAKLFF
>TRBD2|NA|TRBV2|TRBJ2-7
TGTGCCAGCAGTGGAAGGACTAGCGGCCTGGGGGCCCTTTACGAGCAGTACTTC
CASSGRTSGLGALYEQYF
>NA|NA|TRBV2|TRBJ2-7
TGTGCCAGCAGTGAAGCGCTTAACCGACAGATTAAGGACGAGCAGTACTTC
CASSEALNRQIKDEQYF
>TRBD1|NA|TRBV29-1|TRBJ2-4
TGCAGCGTTCGTCAGGGGGCTTCAGGAAACATTCAGTACTTC
CSVRQGASGNIQYF
>NA|few|TRBV6-1|TRBJ2-5
TGTGCCAGCAGTCCTGGGGGGGAGACCCAGTACTTC
CASSPGGETQYF
>NA|NA|TRBV11-2|TRBJ1-1
TGTGCCAGCAGCTTACGGGTCCTAAACACTGAAGCTTTCTTT
CASSLRVLNTEAFF
>NA|NA|TRBV5-4|TRBJ2-1
TGTGCCAGCAGCTTGTTGCAGGGCCCAAGTAGGATCTTC
CASSLLQGPSRIF
>NA|NA|TRBV7-9|TRBJ2-3
TGTGCCAGCAGCCCCATACGTCTGGGAGTAACTAGCACAGATACGCAGTATTTT
CASSPIRLGVTSTDTQYF
>TRBD2|NA|TRBV4-2|TRBJ2-1
TGTGCCAGCAGCCCTATGACTAGCGGGTACAATGAGCAGTTCTTC
CASSPMTSGYNEQFF
>TRBD2|few|TRBV5-1|TRBJ2-3
TGCGCCAGCACCCGGGGGGATACAGATACGCAGTATTTT
CASTRGDTDTQYF
>NA|NA|TRBV2|TRBJ1-5
TGTGCCAGCAGCGTCGACGGGTATAGCAATCAGCCCCAGCATTTT
CASSVDGYSNQPQHF
>TRBD1|once|TRBV30|TRBJ1-2
TGTGCCTGGAGTCGACAGGGACTTAACTATGGCTACACCTTC
CAWSRQGLNYGYTF